This T cell receptor beta chain originates from a study of cytomegalovirus exposure and HLA in healthy donors (dated by TCRdb to about 2017). Turning to the overall study: In an earlier analysis of several hundred of the donors, under 300 Gb of sequence data and 100 million or so unique TCR beta sequences from approximately 180 million T cells were reported. Around 320 gigabases of sequencing data and tens of millions of unique TCR sequences were included in an early release covering roughly 600 HLA-typed donors. All discovery cohort repertoires had been generated on a single sequencing platform. Both class I and class II loci were covered by HLA typing, at four-digit resolution. High-throughput TCR immunosequencing, statistical association of individual TCRs with disease status, and machine learning were combined to predict cytomegalovirus infection status. The study aimed to test whether cataloging public T cell receptors could reveal signatures of past pathogen exposure. About five DR-DQ haplotypes were handled as single units for association and clustering, since linkage in the cohort was strong. The study profiled the T cell repertoires of around 700 subjects by immunosequencing and related them to cytomegalovirus serostatus. In an earlier analysis of over 550 of the donors, high-throughput TCR beta sequencing was used to judge whether each TCR beta V gene segment behaved as functional or pseudogenic. A later analysis re-examined previously published TCR beta repertoires from just over 650 donors and added high-resolution HLA genotyping to investigate patterns of TCR occurrence. On average, roughly 240,000 unique TCR beta nucleotide sequences were sequenced per donor among 398 genotyped donors of the cohort, with roughly 19% of those sequences being non-productive. Donor age, sex, ethnicity and CMV serostatus were collected together with the repertoire data. Besides the first cohort of around 700 subjects, a separate validation cohort made up of roughly 120 different subjects was used. The number of donors typed differed by locus, with about 629-630 for A, B, C, DRB1 and DQB1, 522 for DQA1, 600 to 610 for DPA1, and 400 to 490 for DPB1. The later analysis used no new phenotypic data to find candidate immune exposures, relying instead on TCR beta sequences and their occurrence across donors. Of the approximately 400 genotyped donors, about 80% fell in the genetic ancestry cluster associated with self-reported Caucasian donors. Genome-wide SNP genotypes for about 65% of the 666 donors were used in a later genetic analysis, which treated that subset as a discovery cohort.

The library was obtained by the immunoSEQ multiplex PCR assay. The multiplex PCR relied on a mix of 60 forward primers for TCR Vbeta segments and 13 reverse primers for TCR Jbeta segments. The CDR3 region of rearranged TCR beta genes was amplified from genomic DNA by a multiplex PCR assay. On the Illumina HiSeq System, the amplified TCR beta libraries were sequenced as 87-base-pair reads. The paper's processing steps were these. In a later analysis, some 80 million unique TCR beta chains were counted across the 666 repertoires, and around 10 million of these chains were shared by at least two donors. To remove PCR and sequencing errors, raw reads were error-corrected and collapsed into unique sequences using a nearest-neighbor algorithm that merged closely related sequences. Alignment of CDR3 sequences to IMGT reference sequences was used to assign V, D and J gene segments. For a sequence to be retained, a match of at least six nucleotides to both a V gene segment and a J gene segment was required. A rearrangement counted as productive if the CDR3 had no stop codons and remained in frame with V and J, and every other rearrangement counted as non-productive. CDR3 was defined according to IMGT convention as the region running from the second conserved V-encoded cysteine to the conserved J-encoded phenylalanine. The earlier analysis of about 500 of the donors excluded sequences that lacked an unambiguous match to a single V gene segment. An earlier analysis of several hundred of the donors called V segments functional above 56.7% productive rearrangements and segregating when the between-donor standard deviation exceeded 5%. A statistical classification framework was developed to diagnose cytomegalovirus status using the catalog of TCR beta chain sequences. V and J gene assignment, in a later analysis, came from comparing TCR nucleotide sequences with IMGT/GENE-DB human TR gene sequences. Using the TCRdist pipeline, a later analysis assigned CDR3 sequences along with most-parsimonious VDJ recombination scenarios. In a later analysis, each TCR beta chain was defined by its CDR3 amino acid sequence together with its V-gene family, and reads without a unique V-gene family were excluded. To address suspected cross-contamination and a sequencing artifact, a later analysis removed over 500 highly shared, low-generation-probability nucleotide sequences. In a later analysis, a clonal expansion index for each public chain was calculated from normalized within-repertoire ranks of inferred template counts. In a later analysis, generation probabilities were computed with a VDJ recombination model fitted to out-of-frame rearrangements, and the resulting probabilities were checked against IGoR. Hypergeometric tests were used in a later analysis to score TCR-TCR, TCR-HLA and TCR-CMV co-occurrence, with a repertoire-size bias correction applied to the TCR pairs. A later analysis estimated false discovery rates by permuting HLA or CMV assignments 20 times. In a later analysis, co-occurring TCRs were grouped with DBSCAN, and TCRdist sequence similarity was added when clustering was performed within HLA-allele-positive subsets. Repertoires with fewer than 30,000 or more than 120,000 public chains were left out of co-occurrence clustering, as were about 5 repertoires with anomalous nucleotide sharing. TCRdb's version of the immuneACCESS table is confined to in-frame rearrangements and falls short of the full clone set. An unresolved V gene accounts for under half of the shortfall where checked; the remainder is of unknown origin. The V and J calls and clone size are taken from that table; D and trimming were inferred from the DNA. Within this sample are approximately 78,000 clones, with roughly 83% of them counted one time only. The ten largest clones capture 2% to 3% of the sample.

V is cut by 6 bases and J by 6 bases, and the space between the germline ends is 9 bases. The CDR3 goes from the cysteine to the phenylalanine over 11 residues. Of the read, only the CDR3 DNA is kept; its 33 bases are in frame from base 1. Via the germline V gene, CDR1 is MDHEN and CDR2 SYDVKM. Overall study outcomes, separate from this receptor: A further reported finding was that TCR beta sequences accurately predicted the HLA-A and HLA-B alleles for most subjects in the first cohort. In an earlier analysis of several hundred of the donors, most TCR beta V segments were observed in productive rearrangements about 90% or about 30% of the time, broadly matching IMGT annotations. Some IMGT-functional V segments, including TRBV6-2 and TRBV6-3, could not be told apart with the 87-base-pair reads, so those segments were excluded. The cohort was sequenced for TCR beta chains only, and without alpha or paired-chain data the features that could be detected were limited. Correlated functional status among segregating V segments might reflect linkage disequilibrium, but an unknown experimental factor could not be ruled out. Roughly uniform sequencing depth across donors was assumed in presence/absence analyses, although this assumption may not hold. In a later analysis, most CMV-associated TCR beta chains were found to appear HLA-restricted, with HLA associations seemingly driven largely by CMV exposure. A later analysis found that HLA-associated TCR beta chains were more clonally expanded and had lower generation probabilities than equally common non-associated chains. A later genetic analysis reported fewer N-insertions in productive TCRs among donors in an Asian-associated ancestry cluster than the roughly 690-donor mean. A total of 164 TCR beta chains were listed by the study as associated with cytomegalovirus. Assigning TCR associations to individual alleles was difficult when HLA alleles, especially DR and DQ, strongly co-occurred. Across donors, most TCR sequences were observed very rarely, whereas some public TCRs were present in many individuals. In a later analysis, the rate of TCR association differed among HLA loci, with DRB1 alleles having the most associated TCRs and HLA-C alleles having the fewest. In both the original and validation cohorts, the classifier was reported to diagnose cytomegalovirus status with high specificity and sensitivity. It was suggested by the authors that the approach could potentially be generalized to other disease states and immunological phenotypes. For the cohort, immune exposure information was limited to CMV serostatus. Over 15 rarely observed V segments, including chromosome 9 orphons, were excluded from the earlier analysis of about 600 of the donors because counts were too low. A later analysis reported that several top co-occurrence clusters appeared linked to parvovirus B19, influenza, CMV and Epstein-Barr virus. In vitro tests confirmed that a few of the cytomegalovirus-associated TCR beta chains recognize cytomegalovirus antigens. A cluster of highly shared sequence variants was judged likely to represent a technical artifact of the sequencing pipeline. An association between a missense DCLRE1C variant and V-gene and J-gene trimming of TCR beta chains was found in a later genetic analysis and replicated in an independent cohort. HLA typing was unavailable for some donors at each locus, so association tests used only the typed subset. A later analysis associated about 16,000 TCR beta sequences with specific HLA alleles at a false discovery rate of 0.05.

The cohort consisted of fewer than 700 healthy bone marrow donors. At the time of sampling, every cohort member was nominally healthy, though immune exposures that went unrecorded were likely present. The donor tested CMV seronegative and was one of the 352 seronegative cohort members. Every donor gave a peripheral blood sample, and the peripheral blood mononuclear cells from that sample were used for TCR beta sequencing. Genomic DNA extraction from the blood cell samples was performed with the Qiagen DNeasy Blood Extraction Kit. About this clone: No cognate antigen has been identified for it. Qualities for individual bases were not recorded, and no much larger clone is one base off.

The clonotype was recovered from a woman aged 50 to 60 in good health and CMV-seronegative. Sequenced input: PBMCs. The chain links TRBV28 with TRBJ2-7, with no D gene named confidently. The CDR3 amino acid sequence is: CASRNSGEQYF. In nucleotides, the sequence is TGTGCCAGCAGGAACTCCGGCGAGCAGTACTTC.